This is a list of T cell receptor beta chains from one sample in a study of blood T cells in healthy people across ages. TCRdb reprocessed the 5' RACE reads via MiXCR and lists one record per CDR3 protein. The table records more than 900,000 distinct CDR3 sequences, about 23% of them present only once. This sample also belongs to another study, concerning T cells of mothers and their children.

Sequencing input: blood. The receptors stem from a girl under 10 years old in good health. Both conserved end residues are part of each CDR3. The D gene is left open where the match is weak. Clone size is stated in some rows and not others, as once, few, many or a class when expanded.

TRBV20-1	NA	NA	TRBJ2-7	TGCAGTGCCTTTGGACAGCCCTACGAGCAGTACTTC	CSAFGQPYEQYF
TRBV20-1	NA	NA	TRBJ2-1	TGCAGTGCTAGAGGACTAGGAGACTACAATGAGCAGTTCTTC	CSARGLGDYNEQFF
TRBV7-8	NA	TRBD1	TRBJ2-2	TGTGCCAGCAGCTTGGGACAGGGTCCAGGGGGGGAGCTGTTTTTT	CASSLGQGPGGELFF
TRBV12-3/TRBV12-4	NA	NA	TRBJ1-6	TGTGCCAGCAGTTCAGGGACCTACTCACCCCTCCACTTT	CASSSGTYSPLHF
TRBV14	NA	NA	TRBJ2-1	TGTGCCAGCAGCCTACCCGGTCTGAGCTCCTACAATGAGCAGTTCTTC	CASSLPGLSSYNEQFF
TRBV6-5	many	NA	TRBJ2-7	TGTGCCAGCAGTTACTTAGGTGGCGAGCAGTACTTC	CASSYLGGEQYF
TRBV29-1	NA	NA	TRBJ2-5	TGCACCGTCCGACTCCTCATAACGGAGACCCAGTACTTC	CTVRLLITETQYF
TRBV2	NA	TRBD2	TRBJ2-1	TGTGCCAGCAGTGCGGAGCGGGGGTACAATGAGCAGTTCTTC	CASSAERGYNEQFF
TRBV7-3	few	TRBD2	TRBJ2-2	TGTGCCAGCAGCTCACACCCCGCTAGCGGGAGAATCGGGGAGCTGTTTTTT	CASSSHPASGRIGELFF
TRBV12-3/TRBV12-4	NA	NA	TRBJ1-1	TGTGCCAGCGGACCCGGTAGTACTGAAGCTTTCTTT	CASGPGSTEAFF